Listed below are T cell receptor beta chains from one sample, sequenced in a study of blood T cell repertoires in COVID-19. The repertoire was sequenced with immunoSEQ multiplex PCR; TCRdb's copy has only in-frame clones and lacks some. The data show 250,000 to 300,000 clones, with under 95% seen just once and about 2.1% held by the top ten. The sample comprised PBMCs or T cells enriched from blood (not recorded which). The receptor set was obtained from a woman aged 40 to 49 with acute COVID-19. Each CDR3 is given with its conserved first and last residue. Fields, in order: V gene, D gene, J gene, clone size, CDR3 DNA, CDR3 protein. D genes are given only for firm matches. Only part of the rows carry a size: once, few, many, or a class if the clone is expanded.

TRBV5-1	TRBD1	TRBJ2-1	once	TGCGCCAGCAGCCCCGGCTCAGGGGGCGGTGAGCAGTTCTTC	CASSPGSGGGEQFF
TRBV30	TRBD2	TRBJ2-1	.	TGTGCCTGGGACGGGGGGAGCTCCTACAATGAGCAGTTCTTC	CAWDGGSSYNEQFF
TRBV5-1	.	TRBJ1-2	.	TGCGCCAGCACTGGGGCAGGAGACGGCTACACCTTC	CASTGAGDGYTF
TRBV7-2	TRBD1	TRBJ1-1	.	TGTGCCAGCAGCTCCAGGACAGGGGGCTACGCTTTCTTT	CASSSRTGGYAFF
TRBV9	TRBD2	TRBJ2-5	.	TGTGCCAGCAGCGGCGGCCTCGGGGCTAGCGGGGGACACACCCAAGAGACCCAGTACTTC	CASSGGLGASGGHTQETQYF
TRBV2	TRBD1	TRBJ2-4	.	TGTGCCAGCAGTGCTGGGGGACAGGGGGCCAAAAACATTCAGTACTTC	CASSAGGQGAKNIQYF
TRBV4-2	.	TRBJ2-1	.	TGTGCCAGCAGCCAAGAAGGGGTCGGGAGCTCCTACAATGAGCAGTTCTTC	CASSQEGVGSSYNEQFF
TRBV12-5	TRBD1	TRBJ2-5	.	TGTGCTAGTGGTTCAACAGGGGGTGGTGAGACCCAGTACTTC	CASGSTGGGETQYF
TRBV7-3	TRBD1	TRBJ2-1	.	TGTGCCAGCAGCTCAGGGGGAAACAATGAGCAGTTCTTC	CASSSGGNNEQFF
TRBV19	TRBD2	TRBJ2-7	.	TGTGCCAGTAGGTCTAGCGGGAAAGTCTACGAGCAGTACTTC	CASRSSGKVYEQYF
TRBV2	TRBD2	TRBJ2-3	once	TGTGCCAGCAGTGAATCTAGCGGGACGGGGGGCACGCAGTATTTT	CASSESSGTGGTQYF
TRBV15	.	TRBJ1-5	.	TGTGCCACCAGCAGATCGAGGGGGGGGCAGCCCCAGCATTTT	CATSRSRGGQPQHF
TRBV28	.	TRBJ2-3	.	TGTGCCGGCGAGTCGAGGGCGGGCACAGATACGCAGTATTTT	CAGESRAGTDTQYF
TRBV18	TRBD1	TRBJ1-4	.	TGTGCCAGCTCACCCGACAGGGTCTATAATGAAAAACTGTTTTTT	CASSPDRVYNEKLFF
TRBV2	TRBD1	TRBJ2-1	.	TGTGCCAGCAGGCGGACAGGTTACAATGAGCAGTTCTTC	CASRRTGYNEQFF
TRBV9	TRBD2	TRBJ2-7	.	TGTGCCAGAGTATGGGGAGCGGGAAGGGTCATTGAGCCAGAGCAGTACTTC	CARVWGAGRVIEPEQYF
TRBV21-1	.	TRBJ1-6	.	TGTGCCAGCAGCAAAGGACAGGGGTGCTCACCCCTCCACTTT	CASSKGQGCSPLHF
TRBV5-6	.	TRBJ1-2	.	TGTGCCAGCAGCCCTCAGGGGTGGGGCTACACCTTC	CASSPQGWGYTF
TRBV7-2	TRBD2	TRBJ2-7	.	TGTGCCAGCAACCCGGGAGGTAGCGGGAGATACGAGCAGTACTTC	CASNPGGSGRYEQYF
TRBV24-1	TRBD1	TRBJ2-1	.	TGTGCCACCAGTGACGGACAGGGCTCGTACAATGAGCAGTTCTTC	CATSDGQGSYNEQFF
TRBV21-1	.	TRBJ1-2	.	TGTGCCAGCAGCTGTAAAGTTGGGACAGCCTGCCTAAACTATGGCTACACCTTC	CASSCKVGTACLNYGYTF
TRBV6-2/TRBV6-3	TRBD1	TRBJ1-5	.	TGTGCCAGCAGCAGAGAAGACAGGGGGGGGAATCAGCCCCAGCATTTT	CASSREDRGGNQPQHF
TRBV7-2	TRBD2	TRBJ2-3	.	TGTGCCAGCAGGCGGGGGGGTAGCACAGATACGCAGTATTTT	CASRRGGSTDTQYF
TRBV5-1	TRBD1	TRBJ2-7	.	TGCGCCAGCAGTAGAACAGGGGGTGAGCAGTACTTC	CASSRTGGEQYF
TRBV15	.	TRBJ1-2	.	TGTGCCACCAGCAGGGGGGGTGGGGCTAACTATGGCTACACCTTC	CATSRGGGANYGYTF
TRBV7-8	.	TRBJ1-5	.	TGTGCCAGCAGCTTAGCGGCAGGGGTGCAGCCCCAGCATTTT	CASSLAAGVQPQHF
TRBV19	.	TRBJ1-2	.	TGTGCCAGTAGGATAACAGGAGAAGGGGACTATGGCTACACCTTC	CASRITGEGDYGYTF
TRBV3-1/TRBV3-2	TRBD2	TRBJ2-5	.	TGTGCCAGCAGCCACCTAGCGGGAGGGCCTTTGAAGACCCAGTACTTC	CASSHLAGGPLKTQYF
TRBV3-1/TRBV3-2	TRBD1	TRBJ2-5	.	TGTGCCAGCAGCCCGTCCCGGGACAGGGTACAGACCCAGTACTTC	CASSPSRDRVQTQYF
TRBV6-1	.	TRBJ1-6	.	TGTGCCAGCAGTGAAACGGGGATACCTGATTCACCCCTCCACTTT	CASSETGIPDSPLHF
TRBV4-2	TRBD1	TRBJ1-6	.	TGTGCCAGCAGCCAAAGGAGGGACAGGGGGAGCGGGTCACCCCTCCACTTT	CASSQRRDRGSGSPLHF
TRBV10-3	TRBD1	TRBJ1-6	.	TGTGCCATCAGTGCGGGGACAGAGAGGACACCCCTCCACTTT	CAISAGTERTPLHF
TRBV2	.	TRBJ1-2	.	TGTGCCAGCATAACGGGACACCTCTTCTATGGCTACACCTTC	CASITGHLFYGYTF
TRBV5-1	TRBD2	TRBJ2-3	.	TGCGCCAGCAGCTCGACCGGGACTAGCGGGGGGCTGGGAGGCACAGATACGCAGTATTTT	CASSSTGTSGGLGGTDTQYF
TRBV7-3	TRBD2	TRBJ2-2	.	TGTGCCAGCAGCACGGGACTAGCTTCCGGGGAGCTGTTTTTT	CASSTGLASGELFF
TRBV13	TRBD1	TRBJ1-1	.	TGTGCCAGCAGCTCCGACAGGGGTCTGAACACTGAAGCTTTCTTT	CASSSDRGLNTEAFF
TRBV5-1	.	TRBJ1-2	.	TGCGCCAGCAGCTTGGGGACGGTGGAGGACTACACCTTC	CASSLGTVEDYTF
TRBV7-9	TRBD1	TRBJ1-1	few	TGTGCCAGCAGCTCTGGACAGGGCGGGCACACTGAAGCTTTCTTT	CASSSGQGGHTEAFF
TRBV7-9	.	TRBJ1-4	.	TGTGCCAGCAGCTTACGAGTGAAACAGGGAATAGGTAATGAAAAACTGTTTTTT	CASSLRVKQGIGNEKLFF
TRBV6-5	TRBD1	TRBJ2-5	.	TGTGCCAGCAGGGGGACAGGTCGGGAGACCCAGTACTTC	CASRGTGRETQYF
TRBV27	TRBD1	TRBJ1-1	.	TGTGCCAGCAGTTTAAGCAGGGGGCTTTTTGAAGCTTTCTTT	CASSLSRGLFEAFF
TRBV7-6	TRBD2	TRBJ2-3	.	TGTGCCAGCAGTCCGTACAGCGGGGGGCCGTCAGATACGCAGTATTTT	CASSPYSGGPSDTQYF
TRBV18	TRBD1	TRBJ1-1	.	TGTGCCAGCTCACCAGGGACAGTGAACACTGAAGCTTTCTTT	CASSPGTVNTEAFF
TRBV4-2	TRBD2	TRBJ2-5	.	TGTGCCAGCAGCCCTGCGGGAGGGGACCAAGAGACCCAGTACTTC	CASSPAGGDQETQYF
TRBV6-5	TRBD2	TRBJ2-1	.	TGTGCCAGCAGTTACTCTAGCGGGGGGGCGGGAAATGAGCAGTTCTTC	CASSYSSGGAGNEQFF
TRBV2	TRBD2	TRBJ2-7	.	TGTGCCAGCAGTGCCCGGGGGGAGACAGCCTACGAGCAGTACTTC	CASSARGETAYEQYF
TRBV3-1/TRBV3-2	.	TRBJ1-1	.	TGTGCCAGCAGGCGGTCTATGAACACTGAAGCTTTCTTT	CASRRSMNTEAFF
TRBV7-3	.	TRBJ2-3	.	TGTGCCAGCAGCTTAGACCCCAGGTCAGATACGCAGTATTTT	CASSLDPRSDTQYF
TRBV9	TRBD1	TRBJ1-2	.	TGTGCCAGCAGCCGTAAAGCCGGGACAGACGTTAATGGCTACACCTTC	CASSRKAGTDVNGYTF
TRBV7-2	.	TRBJ2-1	.	TGTGCCAGCAGCCTTGAAACAGGGAGAAATGAGCAGTTCTTC	CASSLETGRNEQFF
TRBV18	.	TRBJ2-1	.	TGTGCCAGCTCACCACCAGAATCCGGGGTTGGTGAGCAGTTCTTC	CASSPPESGVGEQFF
TRBV19	.	TRBJ2-3	.	TGTGCCAGTAGTATAGATAGAGGGGATACGCAGTATTTT	CASSIDRGDTQYF
TRBV6-4	.	TRBJ2-5	.	TGTGCCAGCAGTGAATCGCAGGGAACGACCCAGTACTTC	CASSESQGTTQYF
TRBV5-4	TRBD1	TRBJ1-2	.	TGTGCCAGCAGCTTGTTGGGACAGGGGCTTGGCTACACCTTC	CASSLLGQGLGYTF
TRBV25-1	TRBD1	TRBJ1-4	few	TGTGCCAGCTCCAACCTACAGGGGTCTAATGAAAAACTGTTTTTT	CASSNLQGSNEKLFF
TRBV19	.	TRBJ1-6	.	TGTGCCAGTAGTACGTACTTACTACAGGGTGGTAATTCACCCCTCCACTTT	CASSTYLLQGGNSPLHF
TRBV21-1	.	TRBJ1-2	.	TGTGCCAGCAGGATCTATTTGGTGGGCTACACCTTC	CASRIYLVGYTF
TRBV30	.	TRBJ2-3	.	TGTGCCTGGAGTGTAATTCGGGGGACAGATACGCAGTATTTT	CAWSVIRGTDTQYF
TRBV5-1	.	TRBJ1-6	.	TGCGCCAGCAGCTTGGGAGGCGTGGGGGGGAATTCACCCCTCCACTTT	CASSLGGVGGNSPLHF